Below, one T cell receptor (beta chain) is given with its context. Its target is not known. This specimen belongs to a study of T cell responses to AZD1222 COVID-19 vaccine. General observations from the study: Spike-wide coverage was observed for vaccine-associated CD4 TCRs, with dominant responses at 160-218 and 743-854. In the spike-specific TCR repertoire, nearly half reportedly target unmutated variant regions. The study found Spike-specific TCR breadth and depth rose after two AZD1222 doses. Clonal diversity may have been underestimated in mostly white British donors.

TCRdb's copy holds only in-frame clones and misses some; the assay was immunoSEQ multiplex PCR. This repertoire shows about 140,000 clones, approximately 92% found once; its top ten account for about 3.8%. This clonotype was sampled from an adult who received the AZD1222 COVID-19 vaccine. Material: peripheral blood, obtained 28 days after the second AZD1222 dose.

The CDR3 DNA sequence: TGTGCCAGCAGCGGGGGGCTAGCGGGAGGGCCTCTTGAGACCCAGTACTTC. Translation gives CASSGGLAGGPLETQYF. The chain is built from TRBV9 and TRBJ2-5; TRBD2 agrees at 12 bases. Germline values: CDR1 SGDLS, CDR2 YYNGEE. The CDR3 length is 17 residues. Losses at the gene ends were 3 bases for V and 5 bases for J; bases not matched to a gene: 11.